Reported below is one T cell receptor (beta chain). Its antigen remains unknown. This CDR3 has 12 amino acids. Germline lookup yields CDR1 MGHRA and CDR2 YSYEKL. Trimming took off 1 base at V and 2 bases at J, with 3 bases between the two ends. The data were taken from a study of cytomegalovirus exposure and HLA in healthy donors. Findings and limits, study-wide: Later genetic work tied a missense DCLRE1C variant to beta-chain V and J trimming.

A multiplex PCR was run with 60 Vbeta primers and 13 Jbeta primers. Sequencing was performed with immunoSEQ multiplex PCR; in TCRdb, only in-frame clones are kept and a portion is missing. Of 170,000 or so clones in the sample, approximately 80% are singletons; the top ten hold around 4.8%. The rearrangement links TRBV4-1 to TRBJ2-7; D call uncertain. The sample consisted of PBMCs. This receptor was identified in a man younger than 30 in good health and CMV-seronegative. The CDR3 protein is CASSQGPYEQYF. The CDR3 DNA sequence: TGCGCCAGCAGCCAAGGGCCCTACGAGCAGTACTTC.